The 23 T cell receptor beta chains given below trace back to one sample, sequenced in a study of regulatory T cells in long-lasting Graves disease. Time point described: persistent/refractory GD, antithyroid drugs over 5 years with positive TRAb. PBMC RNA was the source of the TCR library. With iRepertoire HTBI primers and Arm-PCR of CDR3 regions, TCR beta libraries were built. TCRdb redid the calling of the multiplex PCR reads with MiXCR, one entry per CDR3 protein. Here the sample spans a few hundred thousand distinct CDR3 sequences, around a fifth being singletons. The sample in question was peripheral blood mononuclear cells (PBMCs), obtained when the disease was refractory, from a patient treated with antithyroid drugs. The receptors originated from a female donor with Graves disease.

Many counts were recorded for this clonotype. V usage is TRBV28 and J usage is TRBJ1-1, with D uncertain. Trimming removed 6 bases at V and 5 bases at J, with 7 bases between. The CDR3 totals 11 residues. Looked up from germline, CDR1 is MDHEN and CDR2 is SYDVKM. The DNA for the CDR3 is TGTGCCAGCAGCCAAGAGACTGAAGCTTTCTTT. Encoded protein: CASSQETEAFF.

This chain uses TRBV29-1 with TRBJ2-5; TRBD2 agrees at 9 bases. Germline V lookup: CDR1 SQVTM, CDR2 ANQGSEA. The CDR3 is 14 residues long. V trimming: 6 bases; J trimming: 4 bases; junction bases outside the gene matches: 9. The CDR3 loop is CSVPGTSNSETQYF. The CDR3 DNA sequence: TGCAGCGTCCCCGGGACTAGCAATTCAGAGACCCAGTACTTC.

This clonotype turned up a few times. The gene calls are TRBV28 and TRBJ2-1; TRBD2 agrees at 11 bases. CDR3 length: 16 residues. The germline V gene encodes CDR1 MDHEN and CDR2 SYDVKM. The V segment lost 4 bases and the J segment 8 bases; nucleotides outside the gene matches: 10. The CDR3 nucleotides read TGTGCCAGCAGTTACCCTATAGCGGGAGGGCGTGATGAGCAGTTCTTC. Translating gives CASSYPIAGGRDEQFF.

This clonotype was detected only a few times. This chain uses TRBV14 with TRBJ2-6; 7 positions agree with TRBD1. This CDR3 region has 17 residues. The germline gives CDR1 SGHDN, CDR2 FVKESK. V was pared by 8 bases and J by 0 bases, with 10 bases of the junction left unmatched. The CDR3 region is CASSRGGLSSGANVLTF. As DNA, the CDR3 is TGTGCCAGCTCTAGAGGGGGCTTAAGCTCTGGGGCCAACGTCCTGACTTTC. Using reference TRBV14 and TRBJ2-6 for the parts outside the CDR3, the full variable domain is EAGVTQFPSHSVIEKGQTVTLRCDPISGHDNLYWYRRVMGKEIKFLLHFVKESKQDESGMPNNRFLAERTGGTYSTLKVQPAELEDSGVYFCASSRGGLSSGANVLTFGAGSRLTVL.

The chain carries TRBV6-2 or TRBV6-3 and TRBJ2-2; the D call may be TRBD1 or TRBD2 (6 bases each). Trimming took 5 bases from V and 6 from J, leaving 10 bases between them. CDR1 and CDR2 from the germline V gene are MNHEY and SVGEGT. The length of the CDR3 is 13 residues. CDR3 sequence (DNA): TGTGCCAGCAGTGAAAGGGGGGCCGGGGAGCTGTTTTTT. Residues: CASSERGAGELFF.

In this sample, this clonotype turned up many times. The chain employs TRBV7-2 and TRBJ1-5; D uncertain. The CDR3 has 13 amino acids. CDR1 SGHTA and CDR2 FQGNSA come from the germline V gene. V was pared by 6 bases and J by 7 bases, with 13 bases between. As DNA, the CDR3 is TGTGCCAGCAGAACTACGGGAGGGCAGCCCCAGCATTTT. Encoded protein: CASRTTGGQPQHF.

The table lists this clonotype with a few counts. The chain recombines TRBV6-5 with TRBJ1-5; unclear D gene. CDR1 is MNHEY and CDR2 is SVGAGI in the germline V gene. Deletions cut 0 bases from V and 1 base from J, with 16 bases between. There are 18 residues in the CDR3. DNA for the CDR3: TGTGCCAGCAGTTACTCGACAAGGACGGACGGAAGCAATCAGCCCCAGCATTTT. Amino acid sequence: CASSYSTRTDGSNQPQHF.

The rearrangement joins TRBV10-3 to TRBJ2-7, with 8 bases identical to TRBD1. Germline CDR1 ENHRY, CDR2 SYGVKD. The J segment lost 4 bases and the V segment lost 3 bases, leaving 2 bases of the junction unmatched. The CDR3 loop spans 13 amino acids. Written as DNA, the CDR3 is TGTGCCATCAGTGAAGACAGGGGTTACGAGCAGTACTTC. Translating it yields CAISEDRGYEQYF.

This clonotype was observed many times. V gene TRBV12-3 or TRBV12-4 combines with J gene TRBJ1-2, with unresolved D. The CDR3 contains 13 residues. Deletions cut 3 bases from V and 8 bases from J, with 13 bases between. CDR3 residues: CASSFQASRGYTF. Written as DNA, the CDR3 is TGTGCCAGCAGTTTCCAGGCGTCGAGGGGCTACACCTTC.

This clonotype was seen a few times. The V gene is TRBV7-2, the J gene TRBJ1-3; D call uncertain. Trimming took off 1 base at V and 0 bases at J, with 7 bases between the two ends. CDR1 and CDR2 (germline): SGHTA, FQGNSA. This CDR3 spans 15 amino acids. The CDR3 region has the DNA TGTGCCAGCAGCTTAGTTGGGTACTCTGGAAACACCATATATTTT. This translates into CASSLVGYSGNTIYF.

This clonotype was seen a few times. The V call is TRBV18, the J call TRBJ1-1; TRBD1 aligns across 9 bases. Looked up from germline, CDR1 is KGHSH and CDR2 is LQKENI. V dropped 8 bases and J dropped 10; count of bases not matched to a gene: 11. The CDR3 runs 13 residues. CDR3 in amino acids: CASTKGTGHPAFF. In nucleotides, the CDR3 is TGTGCCAGCACTAAAGGGACAGGGCATCCAGCTTTCTTT.

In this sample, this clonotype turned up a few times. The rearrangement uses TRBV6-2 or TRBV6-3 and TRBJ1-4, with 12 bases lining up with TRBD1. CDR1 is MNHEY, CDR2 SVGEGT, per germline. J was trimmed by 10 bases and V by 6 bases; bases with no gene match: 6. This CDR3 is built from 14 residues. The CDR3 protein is CASRDGTGGVKLFF. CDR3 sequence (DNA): TGTGCCAGCAGGGACGGGACAGGGGGCGTAAAACTGTTTTTT.

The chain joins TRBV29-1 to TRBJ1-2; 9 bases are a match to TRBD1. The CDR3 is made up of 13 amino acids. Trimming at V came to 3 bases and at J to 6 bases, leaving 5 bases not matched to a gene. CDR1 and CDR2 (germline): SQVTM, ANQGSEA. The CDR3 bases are TGCAGCGTTGACCACAGGGGGCAGGATGGCTACACCTTC. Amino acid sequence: CSVDHRGQDGYTF. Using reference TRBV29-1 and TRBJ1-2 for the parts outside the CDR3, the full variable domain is SAVISQKPSRDICQRGTSLTIQCQVDSQVTMMFWYRQQPGQSLTLIATANQGSEATYESGFVIDKFPISRPNLTFSTLTVSNMSPEDSSIYLCSVDHRGQDGYTFGSGTRLTVV.

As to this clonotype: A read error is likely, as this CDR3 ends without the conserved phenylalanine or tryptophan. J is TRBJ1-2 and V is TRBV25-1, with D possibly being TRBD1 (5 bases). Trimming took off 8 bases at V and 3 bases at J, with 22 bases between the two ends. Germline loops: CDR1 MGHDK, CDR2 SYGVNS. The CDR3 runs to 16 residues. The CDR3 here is CASQPWEAGPYYGYTL. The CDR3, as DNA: TGTGCCAGCCAACCATGGGAGGCAGGGCCCTACTATGGCTACACCCTC.

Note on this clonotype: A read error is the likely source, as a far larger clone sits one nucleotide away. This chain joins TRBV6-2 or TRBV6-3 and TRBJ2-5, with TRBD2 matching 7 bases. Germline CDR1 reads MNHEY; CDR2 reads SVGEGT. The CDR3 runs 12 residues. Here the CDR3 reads CASASGQETQCF. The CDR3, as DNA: TGTGCCAGCGCTAGCGGCCAAGAGACCCAGTGCTTC.

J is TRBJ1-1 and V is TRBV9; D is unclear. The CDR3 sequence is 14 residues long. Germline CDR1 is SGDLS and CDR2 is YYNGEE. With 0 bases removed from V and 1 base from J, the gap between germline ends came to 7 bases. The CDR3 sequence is CASSVEGQNTEAFF. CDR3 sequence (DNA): TGTGCCAGCAGCGTAGAAGGGCAGAACACTGAAGCTTTCTTT.

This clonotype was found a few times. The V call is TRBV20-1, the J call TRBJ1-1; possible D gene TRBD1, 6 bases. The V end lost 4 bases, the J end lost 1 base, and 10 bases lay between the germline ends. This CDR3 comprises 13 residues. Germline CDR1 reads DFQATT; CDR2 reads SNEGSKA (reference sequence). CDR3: CSAKTGRNTEAFF. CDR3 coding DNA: TGCAGTGCTAAGACAGGCCGGAACACTGAAGCTTTCTTT.

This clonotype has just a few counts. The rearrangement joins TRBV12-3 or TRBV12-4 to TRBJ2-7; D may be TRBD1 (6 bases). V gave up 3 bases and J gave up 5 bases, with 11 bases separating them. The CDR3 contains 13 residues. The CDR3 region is CASSFGGGDEQYF. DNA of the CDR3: TGTGCCAGCAGTTTTGGGGGCGGCGACGAGCAGTACTTC.

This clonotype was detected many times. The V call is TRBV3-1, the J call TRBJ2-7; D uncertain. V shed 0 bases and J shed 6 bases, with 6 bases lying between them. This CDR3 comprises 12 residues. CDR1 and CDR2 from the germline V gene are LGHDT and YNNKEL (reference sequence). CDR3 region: CASSQDTREQYF. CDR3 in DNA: TGTGCCAGCAGCCAAGATACGCGCGAGCAGTACTTC.

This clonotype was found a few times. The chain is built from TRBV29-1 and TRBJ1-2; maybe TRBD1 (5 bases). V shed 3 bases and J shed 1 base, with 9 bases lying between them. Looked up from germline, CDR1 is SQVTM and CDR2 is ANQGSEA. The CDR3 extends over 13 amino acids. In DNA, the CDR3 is TGCAGCGTTGACCGGCAGGGTAACTATGGCTACACCTTC. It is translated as CSVDRQGNYGYTF.

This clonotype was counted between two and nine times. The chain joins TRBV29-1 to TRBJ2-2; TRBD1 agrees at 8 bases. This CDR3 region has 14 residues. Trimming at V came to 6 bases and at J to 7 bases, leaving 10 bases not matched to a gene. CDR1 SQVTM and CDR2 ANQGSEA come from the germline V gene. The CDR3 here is CSVVGQGEIGELFF. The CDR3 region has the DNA TGCAGCGTCGTCGGACAGGGAGAGATCGGGGAGCTGTTTTTT.

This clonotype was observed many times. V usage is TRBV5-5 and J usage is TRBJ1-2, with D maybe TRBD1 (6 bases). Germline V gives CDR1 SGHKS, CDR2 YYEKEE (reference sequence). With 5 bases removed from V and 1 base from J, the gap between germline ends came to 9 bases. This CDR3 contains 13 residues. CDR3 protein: CASRPQGNYGYTF. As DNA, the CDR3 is TGTGCCAGCAGACCACAGGGTAACTATGGCTACACCTTC.

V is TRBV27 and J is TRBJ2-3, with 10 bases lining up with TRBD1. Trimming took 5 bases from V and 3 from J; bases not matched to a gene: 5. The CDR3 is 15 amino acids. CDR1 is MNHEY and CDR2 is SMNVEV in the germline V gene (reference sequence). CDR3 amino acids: CASSPWTGGTDTQYF. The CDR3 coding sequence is TGTGCCAGCAGTCCCTGGACAGGGGGTACAGATACGCAGTATTTT.